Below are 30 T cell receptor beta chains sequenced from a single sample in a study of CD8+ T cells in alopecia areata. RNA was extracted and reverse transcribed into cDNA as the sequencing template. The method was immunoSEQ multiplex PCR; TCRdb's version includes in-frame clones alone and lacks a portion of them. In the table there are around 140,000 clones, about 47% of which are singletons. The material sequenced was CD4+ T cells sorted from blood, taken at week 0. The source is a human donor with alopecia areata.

In DNA, the CDR3 is TGTGCCAGCAGTGAACAGGGACTTTCCTACGAGCAGTACTTC. Translated, it gives CASSEQGLSYEQYF. This sequence joins TRBV6-1 and TRBJ2-7; D is possibly TRBD2 (6 bases). The CDR3 has 14 residues. V lost 2 bases and J lost 1, with 9 bases in between. The germline V gene encodes CDR1 MNHNS and CDR2 SASEGT.

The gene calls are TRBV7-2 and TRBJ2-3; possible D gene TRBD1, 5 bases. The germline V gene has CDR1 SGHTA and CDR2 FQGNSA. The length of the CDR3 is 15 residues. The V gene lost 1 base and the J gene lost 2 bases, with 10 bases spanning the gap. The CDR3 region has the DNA TGTGCCAGCAGCTTAGTTGGGGCAGCCACAGATACGCAGTATTTT. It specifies CASSLVGAATDTQYF.

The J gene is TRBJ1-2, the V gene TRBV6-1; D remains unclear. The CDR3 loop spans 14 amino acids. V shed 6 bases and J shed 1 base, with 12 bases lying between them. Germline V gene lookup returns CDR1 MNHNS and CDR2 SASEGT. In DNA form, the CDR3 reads TGTGCCAGCAGACGATCCGGGGATAACTATGGCTACACCTTC. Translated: CASRRSGDNYGYTF.

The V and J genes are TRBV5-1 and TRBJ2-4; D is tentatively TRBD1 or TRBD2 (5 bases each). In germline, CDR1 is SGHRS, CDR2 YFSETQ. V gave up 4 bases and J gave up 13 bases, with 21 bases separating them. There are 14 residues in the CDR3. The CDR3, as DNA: TGCGCCAGCAGCAACGTCGTAGGGGCGGGCCAGCAGTACTTC. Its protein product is CASSNVVGAGQQYF.

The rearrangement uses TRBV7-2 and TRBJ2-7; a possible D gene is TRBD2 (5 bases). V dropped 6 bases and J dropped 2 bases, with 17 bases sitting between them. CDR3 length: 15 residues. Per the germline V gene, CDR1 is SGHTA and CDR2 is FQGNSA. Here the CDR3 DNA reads TGTGCCAGCAGTCTATCCAGCGGAAAGGCCTACGAGCAGTACTTC. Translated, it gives CASSLSSGKAYEQYF.

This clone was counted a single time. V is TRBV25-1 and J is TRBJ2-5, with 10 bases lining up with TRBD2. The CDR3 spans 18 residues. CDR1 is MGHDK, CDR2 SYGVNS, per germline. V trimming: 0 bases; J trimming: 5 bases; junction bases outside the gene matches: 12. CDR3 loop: CASSEYRASGSGGETQYF. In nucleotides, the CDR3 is TGTGCCAGCAGTGAATATCGGGCTAGCGGGAGCGGAGGGGAGACCCAGTACTTC.

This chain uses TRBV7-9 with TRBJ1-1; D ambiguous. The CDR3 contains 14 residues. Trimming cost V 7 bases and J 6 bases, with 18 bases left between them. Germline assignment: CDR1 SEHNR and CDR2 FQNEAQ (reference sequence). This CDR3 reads CASTRSGATPEAFF. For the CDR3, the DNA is TGTGCCAGCACCCGAAGTGGAGCAACCCCTGAAGCTTTCTTT.

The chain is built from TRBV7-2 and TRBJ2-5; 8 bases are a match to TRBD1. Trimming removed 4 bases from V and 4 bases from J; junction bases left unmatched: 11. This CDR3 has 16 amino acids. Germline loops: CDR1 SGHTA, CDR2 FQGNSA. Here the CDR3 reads CASSSRSGGVVETQYF. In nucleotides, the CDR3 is TGTGCCAGCAGCTCCCGGTCAGGGGGCGTCGTAGAGACCCAGTACTTC.

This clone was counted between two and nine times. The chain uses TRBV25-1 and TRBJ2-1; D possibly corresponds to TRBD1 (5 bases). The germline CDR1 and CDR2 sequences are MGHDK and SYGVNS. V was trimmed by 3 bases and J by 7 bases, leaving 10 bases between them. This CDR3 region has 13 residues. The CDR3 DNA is TGTGCCAGCAGTGACCAGGGCCGAAATGAGCAGTTCTTC. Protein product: CASSDQGRNEQFF.

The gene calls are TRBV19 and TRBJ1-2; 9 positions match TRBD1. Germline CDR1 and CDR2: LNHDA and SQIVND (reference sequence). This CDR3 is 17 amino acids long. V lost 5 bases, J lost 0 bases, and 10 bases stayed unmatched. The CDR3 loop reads CASSRSTGGSANYGYTF. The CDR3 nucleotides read TGTGCCAGTAGTCGGTCGACAGGGGGATCAGCTAACTATGGCTACACCTTC. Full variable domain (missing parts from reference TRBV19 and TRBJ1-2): DGGITQSPKYLFRKEGQNVTLSCEQNLNHDAMYWYRQDPGQGLRLIYYSQIVNDFQKGDIAEGYSVSREKKESFPLTVTSAQKNPTAFYLCASSRSTGGSANYGYTFGSGTRLTVV.

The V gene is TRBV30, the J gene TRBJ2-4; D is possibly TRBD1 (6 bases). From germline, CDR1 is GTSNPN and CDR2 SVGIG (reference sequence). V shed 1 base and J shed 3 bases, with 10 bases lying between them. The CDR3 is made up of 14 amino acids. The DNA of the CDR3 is TGTGCCTGGAGTGGCGGACAGTACAAAAACATTCAGTACTTC. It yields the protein CAWSGGQYKNIQYF.

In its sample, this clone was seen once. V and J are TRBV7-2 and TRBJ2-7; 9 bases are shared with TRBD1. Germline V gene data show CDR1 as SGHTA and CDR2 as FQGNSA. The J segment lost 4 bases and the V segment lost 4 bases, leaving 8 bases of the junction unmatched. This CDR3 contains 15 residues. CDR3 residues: CASSYPDRGLYEQYF. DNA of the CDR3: TGTGCCAGCAGCTATCCGGACAGGGGCTTATACGAGCAGTACTTC.

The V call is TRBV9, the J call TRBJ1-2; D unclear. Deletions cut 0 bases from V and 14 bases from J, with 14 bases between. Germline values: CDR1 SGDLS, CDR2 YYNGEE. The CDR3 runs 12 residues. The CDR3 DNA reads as TGTGCCAGCAGCGTAGTTCGGGGTGGGGAAACCTTC. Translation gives CASSVVRGGETF.

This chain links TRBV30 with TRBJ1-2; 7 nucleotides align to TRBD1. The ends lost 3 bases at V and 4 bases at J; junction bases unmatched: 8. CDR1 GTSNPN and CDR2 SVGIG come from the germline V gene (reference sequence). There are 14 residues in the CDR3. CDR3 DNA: TGTGCCTGGAGCCCCCGACAGGGTAGCTATGGCTACACCTTC. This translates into CAWSPRQGSYGYTF.

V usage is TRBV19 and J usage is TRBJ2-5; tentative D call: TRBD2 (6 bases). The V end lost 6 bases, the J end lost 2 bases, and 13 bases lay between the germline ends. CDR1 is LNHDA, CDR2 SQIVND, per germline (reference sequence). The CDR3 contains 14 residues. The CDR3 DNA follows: TGTGCCAGTAGCAGGGACTGGGCGCAAGAGACCCAGTACTTC. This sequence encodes CASSRDWAQETQYF. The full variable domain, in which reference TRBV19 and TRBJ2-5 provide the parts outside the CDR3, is DGGITQSPKYLFRKEGQNVTLSCEQNLNHDAMYWYRQDPGQGLRLIYYSQIVNDFQKGDIAEGYSVSREKKESFPLTVTSAQKNPTAFYLCASSRDWAQETQYFGPGTRLLVL.

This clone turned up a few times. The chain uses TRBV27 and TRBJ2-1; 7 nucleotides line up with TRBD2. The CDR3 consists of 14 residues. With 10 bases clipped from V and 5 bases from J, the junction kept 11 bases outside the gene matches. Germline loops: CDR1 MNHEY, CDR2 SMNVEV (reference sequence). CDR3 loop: CATRGAGRDNEQFF. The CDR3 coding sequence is TGTGCCACCAGAGGAGCGGGAAGGGACAATGAGCAGTTCTTC.

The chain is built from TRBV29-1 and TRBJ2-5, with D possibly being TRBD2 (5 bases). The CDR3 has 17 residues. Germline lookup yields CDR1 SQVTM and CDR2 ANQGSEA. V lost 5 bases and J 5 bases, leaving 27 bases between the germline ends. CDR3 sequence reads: CSVLFNLGGHRRETQYF. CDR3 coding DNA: TGCAGCGTTCTTTTCAACCTAGGAGGTCACCGACGGGAGACCCAGTACTTC.

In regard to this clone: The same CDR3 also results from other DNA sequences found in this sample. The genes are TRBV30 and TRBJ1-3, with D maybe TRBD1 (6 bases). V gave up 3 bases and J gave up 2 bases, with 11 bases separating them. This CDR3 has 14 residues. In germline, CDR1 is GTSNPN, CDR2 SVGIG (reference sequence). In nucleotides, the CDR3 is TGTGCCTGGAGCCCCGGACAGCCTGGAAACACCATATATTTT. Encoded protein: CAWSPGQPGNTIYF. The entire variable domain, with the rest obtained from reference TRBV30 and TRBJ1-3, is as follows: SQTIHQWPATLVQPVGSPLSLECTVEGTSNPNLYWYRQAAGRGLQLLFYSVGIGQISSEVPQNLSASRPQDRQFILSSKKLLLSDSGFYLCAWSPGQPGNTIYFGEGSWLTVV.

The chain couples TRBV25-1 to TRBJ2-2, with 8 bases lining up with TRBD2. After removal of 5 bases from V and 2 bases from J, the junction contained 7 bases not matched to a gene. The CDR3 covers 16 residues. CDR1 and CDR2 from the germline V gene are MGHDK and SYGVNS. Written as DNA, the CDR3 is TGTGCCAGCAGTACCCGGACTAGCTTAAACACCGGGGAGCTGTTTTTT. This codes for CASSTRTSLNTGELFF.

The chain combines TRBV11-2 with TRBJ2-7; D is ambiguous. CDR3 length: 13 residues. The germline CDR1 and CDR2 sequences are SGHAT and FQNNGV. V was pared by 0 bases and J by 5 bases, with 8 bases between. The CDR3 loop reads CASSLEQIHEQYF. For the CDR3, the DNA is TGTGCCAGCAGCTTAGAACAGATCCACGAGCAGTACTTC.

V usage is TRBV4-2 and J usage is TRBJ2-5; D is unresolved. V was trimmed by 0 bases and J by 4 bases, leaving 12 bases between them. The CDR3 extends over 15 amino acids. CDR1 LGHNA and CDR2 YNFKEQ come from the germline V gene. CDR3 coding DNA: TGTGCCAGCAGCCAAGAGGATCGGGTCGGAGAGACCCAGTACTTC. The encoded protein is CASSQEDRVGETQYF.

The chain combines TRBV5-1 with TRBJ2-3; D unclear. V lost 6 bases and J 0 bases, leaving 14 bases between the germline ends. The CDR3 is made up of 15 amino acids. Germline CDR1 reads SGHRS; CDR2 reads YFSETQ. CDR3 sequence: CASTTSGRSTDTQYF. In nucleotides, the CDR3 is TGCGCCAGCACCACCTCGGGCAGAAGCACAGATACGCAGTATTTT.

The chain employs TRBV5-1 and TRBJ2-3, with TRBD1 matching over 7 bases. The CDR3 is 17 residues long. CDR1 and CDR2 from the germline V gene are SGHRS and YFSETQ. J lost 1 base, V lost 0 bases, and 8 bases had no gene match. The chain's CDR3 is CASSLERQGRGTDTQYF. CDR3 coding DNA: TGCGCCAGCAGCTTGGAAAGACAGGGTCGTGGCACAGATACGCAGTATTTT. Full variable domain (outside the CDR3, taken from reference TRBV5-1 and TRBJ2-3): KAGVTQTPRYLIKTRGQQVTLSCSPISGHRSVSWYQQTPGQGLQFLFEYFSETQRNKGNFPGRFSGRQFSNSRSEMNVSTLELGDSALYLCASSLERQGRGTDTQYFGPGTRLTVL.

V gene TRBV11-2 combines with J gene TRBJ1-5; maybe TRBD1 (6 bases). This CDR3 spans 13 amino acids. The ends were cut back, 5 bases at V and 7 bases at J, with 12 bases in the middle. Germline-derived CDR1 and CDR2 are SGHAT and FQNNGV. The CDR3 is CASSQTGLQPQHF. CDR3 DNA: TGTGCCAGCAGCCAGACAGGATTACAGCCCCAGCATTTT. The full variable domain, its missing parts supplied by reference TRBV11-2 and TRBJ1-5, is EAGVAQSPRYKIIEKRQSVAFWCNPISGHATLYWYQQILGQGPKLLIQFQNNGVVDDSQLPKDRFSAERLKGVDSTLKIQPAKLEDSAVYLCASSQTGLQPQHFGDGTRLSIL.

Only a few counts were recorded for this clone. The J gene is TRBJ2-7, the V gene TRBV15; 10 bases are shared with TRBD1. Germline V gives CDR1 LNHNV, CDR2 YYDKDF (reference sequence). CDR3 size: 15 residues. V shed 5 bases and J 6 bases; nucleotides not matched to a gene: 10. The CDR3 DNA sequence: TGTGCCACCAGCCCCGGGGGACAGGGGTTATTCGAGCAGTACTTC. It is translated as CATSPGGQGLFEQYF.

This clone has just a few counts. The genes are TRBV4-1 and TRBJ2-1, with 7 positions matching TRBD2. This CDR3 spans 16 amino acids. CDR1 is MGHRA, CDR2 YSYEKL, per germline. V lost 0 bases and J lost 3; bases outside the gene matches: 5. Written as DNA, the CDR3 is TGCGCCAGCAGCCAAGAGCAAGCGGGAATCTACAATGAGCAGTTCTTC. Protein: CASSQEQAGIYNEQFF.

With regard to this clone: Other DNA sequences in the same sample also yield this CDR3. DNA of the CDR3: TGTGCCAGCAGCCTCGGGACAGATACGCAGTATTTT. Amino acid sequence: CASSLGTDTQYF. This chain links TRBV7-2 with TRBJ2-3; D gene unclear. CDR1 is SGHTA and CDR2 is FQGNSA in the germline V gene. With 5 bases removed from V and 3 bases from J, the gap between germline ends came to 6 bases. The CDR3 length is 12 residues.

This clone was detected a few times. CDR3 in DNA: TGTGCCTGGAGTAATAGCCCGACTAGCACAGATACGCAGTATTTT. Protein sequence: CAWSNSPTSTDTQYF. V usage is TRBV30 and J usage is TRBJ2-3; D remains unclear. Germline CDR1 reads GTSNPN; CDR2 reads SVGIG (reference sequence). The CDR3 consists of 15 residues. Trimming stripped 2 bases from V and 0 bases from J, with 12 bases between.

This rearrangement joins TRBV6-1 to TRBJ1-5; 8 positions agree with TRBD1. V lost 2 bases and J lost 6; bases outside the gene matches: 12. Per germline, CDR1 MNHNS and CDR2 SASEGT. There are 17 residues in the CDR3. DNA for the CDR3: TGTGCCAGCAGTGAAACGGTCGGACAGGGATGGGGTCAGCCCCAGCATTTT. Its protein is CASSETVGQGWGQPQHF.

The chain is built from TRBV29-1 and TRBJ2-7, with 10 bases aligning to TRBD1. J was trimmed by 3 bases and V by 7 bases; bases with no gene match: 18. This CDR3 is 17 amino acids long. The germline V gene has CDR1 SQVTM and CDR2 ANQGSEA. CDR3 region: CSAFGTGASPPIYEQYF. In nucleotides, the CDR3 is TGCAGCGCCTTCGGGACAGGGGCTTCTCCCCCGATCTACGAGCAGTACTTC.